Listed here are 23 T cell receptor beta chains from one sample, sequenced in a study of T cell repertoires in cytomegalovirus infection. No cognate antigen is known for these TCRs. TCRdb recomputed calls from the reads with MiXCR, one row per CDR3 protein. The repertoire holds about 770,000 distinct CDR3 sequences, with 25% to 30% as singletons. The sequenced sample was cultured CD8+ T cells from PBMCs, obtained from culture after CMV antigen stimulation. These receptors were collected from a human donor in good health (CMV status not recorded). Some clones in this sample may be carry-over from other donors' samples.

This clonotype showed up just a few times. DNA for the CDR3: TGCGCCAGCAGCCAAGGCAGGGTGAACACTGAAGCTTTCTTT. Residues: CASSQGRVNTEAFF. The chain has TRBV4-1 and TRBJ1-1, with TRBD1 as a possible D gene (5 bases). Trimming cost V 1 base and J 0 bases, with 6 bases left between them. The CDR3 is made up of 14 amino acids. Germline-derived CDR1 and CDR2 are MGHRA and YSYEKL.

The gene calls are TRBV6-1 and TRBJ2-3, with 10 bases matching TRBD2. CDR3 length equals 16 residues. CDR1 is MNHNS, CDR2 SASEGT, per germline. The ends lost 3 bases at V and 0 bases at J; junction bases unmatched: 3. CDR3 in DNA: TGTGCCAGCAGTGAGCTAGCGGGGGCCAGCACAGATACGCAGTATTTT. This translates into CASSELAGASTDTQYF.

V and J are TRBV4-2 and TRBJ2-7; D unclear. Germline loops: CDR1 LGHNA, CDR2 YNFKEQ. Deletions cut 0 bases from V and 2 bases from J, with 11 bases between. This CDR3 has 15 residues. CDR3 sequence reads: CASSQDMAVAYEQYF. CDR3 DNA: TGTGCCAGCAGCCAAGATATGGCAGTAGCCTACGAGCAGTACTTC.

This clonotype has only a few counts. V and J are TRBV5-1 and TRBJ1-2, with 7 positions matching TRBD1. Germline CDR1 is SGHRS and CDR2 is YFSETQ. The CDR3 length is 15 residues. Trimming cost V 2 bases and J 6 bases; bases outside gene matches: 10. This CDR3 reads CASSFNTGEPHGYTF. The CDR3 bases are TGCGCCAGCAGCTTCAATACAGGGGAGCCTCATGGCTACACCTTC.

CDR3 residues: CASSRRGLGTEAFF. CDR3 nucleotides: TGTGCCAGCAGCCGCCGGGGGCTGGGCACTGAAGCTTTCTTT. The V and J genes are TRBV6-2 or TRBV6-3 and TRBJ1-1; perhaps TRBD1 as D (6 bases). With 6 bases removed from V and 4 bases from J, the gap between germline ends came to 15 bases. Germline V gene lookup returns CDR1 MNHEY and CDR2 SVGEGT. The CDR3 contains 14 residues.

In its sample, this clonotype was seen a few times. The CDR3 protein is CASRQTETAGELFF. CDR3 bases: TGTGCCAGCCGTCAGACAGAGACGGCCGGGGAGCTGTTTTTT. The rearrangement joins TRBV6-1 to TRBJ2-2; maybe TRBD1 (5 bases). Trimming pared 8 bases from V and 6 bases from J, leaving 16 bases between. Germline assignment: CDR1 MNHNS and CDR2 SASEGT. The CDR3 length is 14 residues.

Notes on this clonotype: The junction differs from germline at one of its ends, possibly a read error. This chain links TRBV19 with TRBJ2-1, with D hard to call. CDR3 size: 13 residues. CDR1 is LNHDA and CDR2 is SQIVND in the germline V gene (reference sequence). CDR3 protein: CASSIALNNELFF. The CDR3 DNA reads TGTGCCAGTAGTATAGCCTTAAACAATGAGCTGTTCTTC.

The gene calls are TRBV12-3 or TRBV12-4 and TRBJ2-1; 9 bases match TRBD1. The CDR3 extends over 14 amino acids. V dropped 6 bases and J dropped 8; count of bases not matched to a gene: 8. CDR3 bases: TGTGCCAGCAGGAAGAGGACAGGGGTACATGAGCAGTTCTTC. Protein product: CASRKRTGVHEQFF.

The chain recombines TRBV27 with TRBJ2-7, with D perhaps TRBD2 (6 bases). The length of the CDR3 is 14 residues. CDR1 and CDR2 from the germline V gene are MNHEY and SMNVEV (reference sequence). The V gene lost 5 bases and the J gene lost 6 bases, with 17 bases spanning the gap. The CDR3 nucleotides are TGTGCCAGCAGTCCCCTCGGCTCGGGGGTCGAGCAGTACTTC. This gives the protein CASSPLGSGVEQYF.

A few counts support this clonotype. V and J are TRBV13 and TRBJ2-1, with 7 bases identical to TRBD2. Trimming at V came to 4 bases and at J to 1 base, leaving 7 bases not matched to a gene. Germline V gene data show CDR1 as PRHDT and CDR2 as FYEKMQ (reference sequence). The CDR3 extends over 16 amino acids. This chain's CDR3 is CASSSPLAPSYNEQFF. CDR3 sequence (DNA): TGTGCCAGCAGCTCCCCACTAGCGCCTTCCTACAATGAGCAGTTCTTC.

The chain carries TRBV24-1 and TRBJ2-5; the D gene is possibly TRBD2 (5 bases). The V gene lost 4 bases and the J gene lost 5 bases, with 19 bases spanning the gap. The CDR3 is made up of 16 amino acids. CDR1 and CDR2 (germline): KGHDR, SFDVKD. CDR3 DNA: TGTGCCACCAGTGAGACTAAAGGGTCTCGATACGAGACCCAGTACTTC. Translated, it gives CATSETKGSRYETQYF.

The CDR3 loop reads CATSRDKSAMSNEQFF. The CDR3 bases are TGTGCCACCAGCAGAGATAAGTCGGCTATGAGTAATGAGCAGTTCTTC. The chain couples TRBV15 to TRBJ2-1; no firm D call. Germline CDR1 LNHNV, CDR2 YYDKDF (reference sequence). The CDR3 spans 16 residues. V was cut by 0 bases and J by 7 bases, with 16 bases left in between.

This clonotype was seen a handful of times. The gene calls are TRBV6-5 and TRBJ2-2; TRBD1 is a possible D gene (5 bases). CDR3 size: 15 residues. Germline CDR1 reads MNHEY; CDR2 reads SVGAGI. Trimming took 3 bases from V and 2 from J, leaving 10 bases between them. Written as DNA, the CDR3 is TGTGCCAGCAGTTATGGGGCAGGAAACACCGGGGAGCTGTTTTTT. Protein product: CASSYGAGNTGELFF.

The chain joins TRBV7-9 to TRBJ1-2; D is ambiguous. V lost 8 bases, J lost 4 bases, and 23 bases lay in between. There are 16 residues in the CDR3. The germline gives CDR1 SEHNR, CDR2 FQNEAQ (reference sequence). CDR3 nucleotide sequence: TGTGCCAGCGGAAGTCCACCGATCCCCTTATCCTATGGCTACACCTTC. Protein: CASGSPPIPLSYGYTF.

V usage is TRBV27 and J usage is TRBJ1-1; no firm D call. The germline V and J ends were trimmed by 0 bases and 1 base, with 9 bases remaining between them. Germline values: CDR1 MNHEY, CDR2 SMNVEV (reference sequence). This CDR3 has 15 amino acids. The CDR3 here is CASSLSLQTNTEAFF. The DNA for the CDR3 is TGTGCCAGCAGTTTATCCTTACAGACGAACACTGAAGCTTTCTTT.

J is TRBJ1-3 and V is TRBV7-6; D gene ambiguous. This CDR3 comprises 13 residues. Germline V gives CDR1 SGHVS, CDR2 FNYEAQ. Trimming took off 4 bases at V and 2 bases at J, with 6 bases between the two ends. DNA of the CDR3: TGTGCCAGCAGCTCCGGAGCTGGAAACACCATATATTTT. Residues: CASSSGAGNTIYF.

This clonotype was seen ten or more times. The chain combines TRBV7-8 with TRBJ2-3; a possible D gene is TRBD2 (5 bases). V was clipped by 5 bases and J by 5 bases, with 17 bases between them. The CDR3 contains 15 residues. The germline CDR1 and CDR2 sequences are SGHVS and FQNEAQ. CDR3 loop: CASSRNKGVVDTQYF. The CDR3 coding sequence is TGTGCCAGCAGCCGAAACAAGGGAGTGGTAGATACGCAGTATTTT.

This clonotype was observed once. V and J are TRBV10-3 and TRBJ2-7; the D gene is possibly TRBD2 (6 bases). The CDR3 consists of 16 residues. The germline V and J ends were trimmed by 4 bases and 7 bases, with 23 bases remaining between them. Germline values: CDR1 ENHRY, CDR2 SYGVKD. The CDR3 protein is CAISGVLGGHLDEQYV. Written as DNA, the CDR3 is TGTGCCATCAGTGGTGTCTTGGGGGGTCACCTTGATGAGCAGTACGTC.

The CDR3 DNA reads TGTGCCAGCAGCTCCCGGGGACAGTCGATCTCTGGGGCCAACGTCCTGACTTTC. It codes for CASSSRGQSISGANVLTF. The chain recombines TRBV7-8 with TRBJ2-6, with 7 bases matching TRBD1. V gave up 4 bases and J gave up 0 bases; unmatched junction bases: 9. CDR1 SGHVS and CDR2 FQNEAQ come from the germline V gene. The CDR3 is 18 amino acids.

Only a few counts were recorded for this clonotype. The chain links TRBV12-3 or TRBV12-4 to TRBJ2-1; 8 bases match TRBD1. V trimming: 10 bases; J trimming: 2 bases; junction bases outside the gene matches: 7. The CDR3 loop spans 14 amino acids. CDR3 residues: CATLPTGAYNEQFF. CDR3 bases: TGTGCCACCCTCCCGACAGGGGCCTACAATGAGCAGTTCTTC.

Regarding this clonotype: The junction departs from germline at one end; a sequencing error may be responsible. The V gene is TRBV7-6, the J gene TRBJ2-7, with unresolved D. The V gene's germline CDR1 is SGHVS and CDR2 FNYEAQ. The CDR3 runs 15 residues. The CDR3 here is CASSLEMGSTYEQYF. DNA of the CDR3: TGTGCTAGCAGCTTAGAAATGGGCAGTACCTACGAGCAGTACTTC.

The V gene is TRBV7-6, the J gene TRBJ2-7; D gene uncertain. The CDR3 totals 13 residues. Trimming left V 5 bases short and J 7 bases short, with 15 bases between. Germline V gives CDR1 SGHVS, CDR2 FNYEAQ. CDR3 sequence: CASSLEWAREQYF. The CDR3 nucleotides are TGTGCCAGCAGCCTGGAGTGGGCGCGAGAGCAGTACTTC.

CDR3 coding DNA: TGTGCCAGCACCTTTGGTAGCACAGATACGCAGTATTTT. As protein: CASTFGSTDTQYF. The V call is TRBV7-9, the J call TRBJ2-3; D is ambiguous. The CDR3 sequence is 13 residues long. Trimming took off 7 bases at V and 0 bases at J, with 8 bases between the two ends. The V gene's germline CDR1 is SEHNR and CDR2 FQNEAQ (reference sequence).